This T cell receptor beta chain came from a study of blood T cell repertoires in COVID-19. This clone was recorded only once. Assay: immunoSEQ multiplex PCR; the TCRdb copy retains only in-frame clones and omits some. Among approximately 130,000 clones listed, roughly four fifths were seen once. Germline V CDR1 and CDR2: SGHKS, YYEKEE (reference sequence). CDR3 length: 12 residues. V was pared by 4 bases and J by 6 bases, with 9 bases between. What was sequenced was peripheral blood. This clonotype originated in a human donor in a cohort sampled during active COVID-19. The V call is TRBV5-5, the J call TRBJ2-3; possibly TRBD2 for D (5 bases). The CDR3 sequence: CASSPRGDTQYF. CDR3 DNA: TGTGCCAGCAGCCCTCGAGGGGATACGCAGTATTTT.